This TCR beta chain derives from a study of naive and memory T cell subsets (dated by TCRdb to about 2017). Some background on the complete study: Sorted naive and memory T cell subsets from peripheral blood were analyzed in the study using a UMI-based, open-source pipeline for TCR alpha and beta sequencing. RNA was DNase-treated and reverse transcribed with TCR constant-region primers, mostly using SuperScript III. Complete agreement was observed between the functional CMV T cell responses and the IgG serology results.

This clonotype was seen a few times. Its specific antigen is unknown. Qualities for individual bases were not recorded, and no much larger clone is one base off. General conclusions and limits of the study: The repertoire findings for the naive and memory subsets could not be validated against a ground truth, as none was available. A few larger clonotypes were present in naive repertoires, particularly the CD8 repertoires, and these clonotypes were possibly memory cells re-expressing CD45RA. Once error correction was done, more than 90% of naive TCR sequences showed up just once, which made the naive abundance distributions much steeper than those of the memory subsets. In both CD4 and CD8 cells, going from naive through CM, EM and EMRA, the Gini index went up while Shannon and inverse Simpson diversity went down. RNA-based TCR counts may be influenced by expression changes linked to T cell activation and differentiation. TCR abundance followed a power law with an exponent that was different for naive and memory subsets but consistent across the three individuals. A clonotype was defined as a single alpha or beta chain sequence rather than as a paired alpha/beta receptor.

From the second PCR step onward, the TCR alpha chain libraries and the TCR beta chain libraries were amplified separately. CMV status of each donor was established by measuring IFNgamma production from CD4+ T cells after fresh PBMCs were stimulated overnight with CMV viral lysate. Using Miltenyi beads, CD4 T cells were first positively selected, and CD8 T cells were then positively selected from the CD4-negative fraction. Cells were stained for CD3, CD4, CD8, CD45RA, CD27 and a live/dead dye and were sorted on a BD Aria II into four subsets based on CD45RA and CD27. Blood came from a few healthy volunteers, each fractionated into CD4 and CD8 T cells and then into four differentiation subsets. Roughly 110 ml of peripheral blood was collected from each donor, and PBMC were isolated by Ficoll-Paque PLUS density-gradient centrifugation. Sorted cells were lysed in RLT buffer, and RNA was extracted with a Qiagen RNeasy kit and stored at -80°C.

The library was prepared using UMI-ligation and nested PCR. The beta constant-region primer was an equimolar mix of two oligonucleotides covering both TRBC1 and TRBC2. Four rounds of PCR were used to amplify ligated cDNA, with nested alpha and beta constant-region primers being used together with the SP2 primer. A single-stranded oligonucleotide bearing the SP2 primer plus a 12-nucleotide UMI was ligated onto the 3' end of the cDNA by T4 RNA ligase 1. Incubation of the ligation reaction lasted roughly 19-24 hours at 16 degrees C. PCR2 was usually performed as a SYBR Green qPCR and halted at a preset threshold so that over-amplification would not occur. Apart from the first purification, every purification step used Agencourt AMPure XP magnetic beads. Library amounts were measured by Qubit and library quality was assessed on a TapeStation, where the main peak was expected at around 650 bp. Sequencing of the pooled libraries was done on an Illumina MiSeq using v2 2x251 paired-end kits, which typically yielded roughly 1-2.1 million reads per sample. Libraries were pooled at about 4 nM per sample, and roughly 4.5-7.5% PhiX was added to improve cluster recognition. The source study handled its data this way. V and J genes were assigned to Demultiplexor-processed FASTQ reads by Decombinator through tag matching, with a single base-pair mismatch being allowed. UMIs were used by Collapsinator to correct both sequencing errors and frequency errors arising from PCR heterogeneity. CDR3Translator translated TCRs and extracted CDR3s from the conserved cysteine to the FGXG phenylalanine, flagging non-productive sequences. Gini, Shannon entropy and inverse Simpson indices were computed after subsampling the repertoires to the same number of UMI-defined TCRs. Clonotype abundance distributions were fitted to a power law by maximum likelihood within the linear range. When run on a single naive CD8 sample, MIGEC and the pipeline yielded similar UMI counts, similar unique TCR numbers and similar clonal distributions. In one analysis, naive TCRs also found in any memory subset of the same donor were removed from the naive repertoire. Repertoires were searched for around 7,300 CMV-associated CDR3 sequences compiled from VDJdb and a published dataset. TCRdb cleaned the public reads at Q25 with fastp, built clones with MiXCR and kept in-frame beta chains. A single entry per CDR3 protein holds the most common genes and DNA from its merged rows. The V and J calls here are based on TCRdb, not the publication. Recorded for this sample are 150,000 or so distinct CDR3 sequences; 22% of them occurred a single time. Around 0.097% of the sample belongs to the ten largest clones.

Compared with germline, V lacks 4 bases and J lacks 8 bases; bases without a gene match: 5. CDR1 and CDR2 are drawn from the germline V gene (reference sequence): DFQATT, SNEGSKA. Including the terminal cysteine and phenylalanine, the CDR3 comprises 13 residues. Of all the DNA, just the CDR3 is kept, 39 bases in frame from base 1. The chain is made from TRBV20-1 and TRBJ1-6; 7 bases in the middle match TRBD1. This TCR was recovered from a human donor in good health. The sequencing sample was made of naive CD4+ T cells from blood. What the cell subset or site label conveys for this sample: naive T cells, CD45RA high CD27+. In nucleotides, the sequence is TGCAGTGCTAAGGGGACAGTGGATTCACCCCTCCACTTT. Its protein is CSAKGTVDSPLHF.